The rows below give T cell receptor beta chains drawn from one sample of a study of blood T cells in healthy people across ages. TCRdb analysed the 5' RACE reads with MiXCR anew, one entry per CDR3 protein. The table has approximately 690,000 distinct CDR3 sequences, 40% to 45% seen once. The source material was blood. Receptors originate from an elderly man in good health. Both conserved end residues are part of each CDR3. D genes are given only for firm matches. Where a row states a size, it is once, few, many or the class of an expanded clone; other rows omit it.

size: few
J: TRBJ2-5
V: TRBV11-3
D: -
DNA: TGTGCCAGCAGGGACGGACAACAAGAGACCCAGTACTTC
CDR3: CASRDGQQETQYF

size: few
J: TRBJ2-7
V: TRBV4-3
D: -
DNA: TGCGCCAGCAGCCAAGCTTTTCAGGGTATTTCCTACGAGCAGTACTTC
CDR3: CASSQAFQGISYEQYF

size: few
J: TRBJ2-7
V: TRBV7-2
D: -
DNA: TGTGCCAGCAGCCCACAAGGAGGGATTCGCTACGAGCAGTACTTC
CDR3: CASSPQGGIRYEQYF

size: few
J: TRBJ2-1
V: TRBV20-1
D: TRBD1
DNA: TGCAGTGCTAGAAGACAGGGAAATGAGCAGTTCTTC
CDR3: CSARRQGNEQFF

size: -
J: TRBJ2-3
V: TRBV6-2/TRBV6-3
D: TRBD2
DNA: TGTGCCAGCAGTTCGAGCGGGAGGGCCAGATTCGCCACAGATACGCAGTATTTT
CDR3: CASSSSGRARFATDTQYF

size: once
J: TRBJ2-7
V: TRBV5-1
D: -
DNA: TGCGCCAGCAGCTTGGCCAACAGCGCCTACGAGCAGTACTTC
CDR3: CASSLANSAYEQYF

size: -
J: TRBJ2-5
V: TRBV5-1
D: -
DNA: TGCGCCAGCAGCGTTCAGACGGATCAAGAGACCCAGTACTTC
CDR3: CASSVQTDQETQYF

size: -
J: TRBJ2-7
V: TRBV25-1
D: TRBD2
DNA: TGTGCCAGCACGGGGGGGGCCTCCTACAATGAGCAGTACTTC
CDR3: CASTGGASYNEQYF

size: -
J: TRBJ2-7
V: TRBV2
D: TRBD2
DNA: TGTGCCAGCAGACCGGGACTAGCGGCCTACGAGCAGTACTTC
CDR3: CASRPGLAAYEQYF

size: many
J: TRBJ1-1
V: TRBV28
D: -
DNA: TGTGCCAGCACCTGGGGGTCGGGGCCTGAAGCTTTCTTT
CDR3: CASTWGSGPEAFF

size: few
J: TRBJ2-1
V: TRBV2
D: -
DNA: TGTGCCAGAGCCCCCAGGGGAGACCGGGCGTTCTTC
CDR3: CARAPRGDRAFF

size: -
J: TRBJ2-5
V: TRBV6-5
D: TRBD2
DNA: TGTGCCAGCAGATTATATAGCGGGAGAGTGGGGGAGACCCAGTACTTC
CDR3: CASRLYSGRVGETQYF

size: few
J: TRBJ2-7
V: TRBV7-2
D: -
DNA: TGTGCCAGCAGCTATTCGGTACCTTCCTACGAGCAGTACTTC
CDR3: CASSYSVPSYEQYF

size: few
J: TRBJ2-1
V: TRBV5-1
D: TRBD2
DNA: TGCGCCAGCAGCTTGGGTAGCGGGACCTACAATGAGCAGTTCTTC
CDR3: CASSLGSGTYNEQFF

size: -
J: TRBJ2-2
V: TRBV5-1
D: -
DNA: TGCGCCAGCAGCTTGCAGGACACCGGGGAGCTGTTTTTT
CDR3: CASSLQDTGELFF

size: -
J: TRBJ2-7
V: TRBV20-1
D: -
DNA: TGCAGTGCTAGAGCCTCCCAGCCCCAGCGGAGGGGGTACGAGCAGTACTTC
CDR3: CSARASQPQRRGYEQYF

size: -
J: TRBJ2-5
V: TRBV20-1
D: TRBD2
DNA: TGCAGTGCTAGAAGAAGCGGGGGGGCCCAGGAGACCCAGTACTTC
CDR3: CSARRSGGAQETQYF

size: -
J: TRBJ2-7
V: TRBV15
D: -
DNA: TGTGCCACCAGCAGAGATACGGACTTTCTAGGGGAGCAGTACTTC
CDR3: CATSRDTDFLGEQYF

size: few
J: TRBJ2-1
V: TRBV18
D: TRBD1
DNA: TGTGCCAGCTCACCACGGCAGGGGGCGGTCAATGAGCAGTTCTTC
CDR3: CASSPRQGAVNEQFF

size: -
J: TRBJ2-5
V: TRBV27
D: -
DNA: TGTGCCAGCAGTTTTGACAGGACGATAGGTACAAAAGAGACCCAGTACTTC
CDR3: CASSFDRTIGTKETQYF

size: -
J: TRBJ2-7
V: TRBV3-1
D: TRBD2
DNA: TGTGCCAGCAGCCAAGATCTCCTAGCGGGAGGTTTGGAGCAGTACTTC
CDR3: CASSQDLLAGGLEQYF

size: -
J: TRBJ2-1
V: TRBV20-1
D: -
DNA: TGCAGTGCTAGAGATCGGCTAGCGATACCCTACAATGAGCAGTTCTTC
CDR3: CSARDRLAIPYNEQFF

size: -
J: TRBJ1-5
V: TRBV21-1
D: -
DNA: TGTGCCAGCCACAGGGGGTTGGGCAATCAGCCCCAGCATTTT
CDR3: CASHRGLGNQPQHF

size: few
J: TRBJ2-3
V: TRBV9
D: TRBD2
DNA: TGTGCCAGCAGCTCCCAGTTCGCGGGAGAGGCAGATACGCAGTATTTT
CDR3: CASSSQFAGEADTQYF

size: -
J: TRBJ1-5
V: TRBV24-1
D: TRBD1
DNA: TGTTCCACCAGTGAACGGGGGACAGGGGTTCATGATCAGCCCCAGCATTTT
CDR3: CSTSERGTGVHDQPQHF

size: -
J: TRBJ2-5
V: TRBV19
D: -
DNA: TGTGCCAGTAGTCCCCCCGGATACCAAGAGACCCAGTACTTC
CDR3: CASSPPGYQETQYF

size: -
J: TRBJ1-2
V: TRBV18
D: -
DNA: TGTGCCAGCTCACCAGGGATTGGTGATGGCTATACCTTC
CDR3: CASSPGIGDGYTF

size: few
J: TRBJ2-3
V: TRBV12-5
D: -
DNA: TGTGCTAGTGGTCCCCGCTGGTCAGATACGCAGTATTTT
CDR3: CASGPRWSDTQYF

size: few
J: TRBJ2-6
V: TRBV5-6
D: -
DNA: TGTGCCAGCAGCTTGCCAGGAACAGCGGCTGGGGCCAACGTCCTGACTTTC
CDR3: CASSLPGTAAGANVLTF

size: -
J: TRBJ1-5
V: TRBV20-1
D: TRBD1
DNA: TGCAGTGCTAGAAGCGACAGGGGGAATCAGCCCCAGCATTTT
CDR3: CSARSDRGNQPQHF

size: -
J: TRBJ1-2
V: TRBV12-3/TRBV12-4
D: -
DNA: TGTGCCAGCAGTGATCCCTCAGGCGGCTTACAAGGCTACACCTTC
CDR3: CASSDPSGGLQGYTF

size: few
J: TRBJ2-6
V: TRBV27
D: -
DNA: TGTGCCAGCCCTCTACTAGGTGGGGCCAACGTCCTGACTTTC
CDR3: CASPLLGGANVLTF

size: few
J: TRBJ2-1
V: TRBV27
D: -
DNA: TGTGCCAGCAGTTTATTGACAGTCTACAATGAGCAGTTCTTC
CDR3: CASSLLTVYNEQFF

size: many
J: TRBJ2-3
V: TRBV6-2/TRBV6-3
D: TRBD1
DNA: TGTGCCAGCAGGCGGACAGGGAGCACAGATACGCAGTATTTT
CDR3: CASRRTGSTDTQYF

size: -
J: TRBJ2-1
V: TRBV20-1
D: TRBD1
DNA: TGCAGTGCCCCCGACAGGGGGAGATACAATGAGCAGTTCTTC
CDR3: CSAPDRGRYNEQFF

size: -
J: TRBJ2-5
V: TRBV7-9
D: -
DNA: TGTGCCAGCAGCTTAAATGCCGGGTTAGGGGAGACCCAGTACTTC
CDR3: CASSLNAGLGETQYF